This T cell receptor beta chain emerged from a study of OX40 agonist ivuxolimab in advanced cancers. The data were produced by immunoSEQ multiplex PCR, yet TCRdb's version contains in-frame clones alone and is incomplete. This sample has 20,000 to 30,000 clones, with approximately 79% found just once. V dropped 6 bases and J dropped 4; count of bases not matched to a gene: 11. Germline V gives CDR1 MDHEN, CDR2 SYDVKM. The CDR3 has 16 amino acids. General observations from the study: Among some nonresponders, normalized T-cell clonal expansion was also low. Clonal expansion in partial responders at 0.1-3.0 mg/kg ranked among the lowest.

Exclusion of a patient followed from autoimmune disease history or systemic immunosuppression. There are a few counts of this clone. Its antigen is not identified. The material sequenced was CD4+ or CD8+ T cells sorted from blood, taken in a trial of the OX40 agonist ivuxolimab. The chain is built from TRBV28 and TRBJ1-2, with 10 bases fitting TRBD1. The receptor was isolated from an adult with an advanced solid tumor such as melanoma, head and neck, liver or kidney cancer. This chain's CDR3 is CASRLYQGQGFYGYTF. CDR3 sequence (DNA): TGTGCCAGCAGACTATATCAGGGACAGGGGTTCTATGGCTACACCTTC.